Listed below are T cell receptor beta chains from one sample, sequenced in a study of blood T cell repertoires in COVID-19. TCRdb's table, derived via immunoSEQ multiplex PCR, lists solely in-frame clones and lacks some. The repertoire holds a few hundred thousand clones, with more than 80% as singletons. The material sequenced was peripheral blood. Receptors originate from a woman aged 30 to 39 with active or convalescent COVID-19. Both conserved end residues are part of each CDR3. Each record gives: clone size, D gene, J gene, CDR3 length, V gene, CDR3 protein, CDR3 DNA. A D gene is named only where the DNA matches it firmly. Rows give clone size only sometimes, using once, few, many, or a class for an expanded clone.

.,TRBD2,TRBJ2-5,12,TRBV25-1,CASRGLAETQYF,TGTGCCAGCAGGGGACTAGCGGAGACCCAGTACTTC
.,TRBD1,TRBJ2-2,16,TRBV7-9,CASSFLTGQGHGELFF,TGTGCCAGCAGCTTCTTAACGGGACAGGGACACGGGGAGCTGTTTTTT
.,TRBD2,TRBJ2-3,18,TRBV6-8,CASRHGTSGGIITDTQYF,TGTGCCAGCAGGCACGGGACTAGCGGGGGGATCATCACAGATACGCAGTATTTT
few,TRBD2,TRBJ2-4,13,TRBV30,CAWSVRGGNIQYF,TGTGCCTGGAGTGTACGGGGGGGAAACATTCAGTACTTC
.,.,TRBJ1-2,16,TRBV5-6,CASSLEGRVLGYGYTF,TGTGCCAGCAGCTTGGAGGGCAGGGTGTTGGGATATGGCTACACCTTC
.,.,TRBJ1-3,18,TRBV2,CASSEMGSGRRSGNTIYF,TGTGCCAGCAGTGAGATGGGTTCAGGCAGAAGATCTGGAAACACCATATATTTT
once,.,TRBJ1-1,12,TRBV7-9,CAYVQSNTEAFF,TGTGCCTACGTCCAGTCGAACACTGAAGCTTTCTTT
.,.,TRBJ1-2,13,TRBV9,CASSVGGGVGYTF,TGTGCCAGCAGCGTAGGAGGGGGGGTTGGCTACACCTTC
.,TRBD1,TRBJ1-1,18,TRBV10-1,CARPTGTGGLLVRTEAFF,TGCGCCAGGCCTACCGGGACAGGGGGCTTATTGGTAAGGACTGAAGCTTTCTTT
.,TRBD1,TRBJ1-6,14,TRBV7-9,CASGPAGTGTPLHF,TGTGCCAGCGGACCGGCCGGGACAGGGACCCCCCTCCACTTT
.,.,TRBJ2-2,15,TRBV18,CASSPLSANTGELFF,TGTGCCAGCTCACCACTGTCTGCGAACACCGGGGAGCTGTTTTTT
.,TRBD2,TRBJ2-3,17,TRBV20-1,CSASSGGPLRSTDTQYF,TGCAGTGCTAGTAGCGGGGGACCTTTGAGGAGCACAGATACGCAGTATTTT
once,TRBD1,TRBJ1-2,17,TRBV18,CASSPYVGGQGFGGYTF,TGTGCCAGCTCACCCTACGTAGGGGGACAGGGTTTCGGTGGCTACACCTTC
.,.,TRBJ2-1,12,TRBV2,CASSESDNEQFF,TGTGCCAGCAGTGAATCGGACAATGAGCAGTTCTTC
.,.,TRBJ2-5,14,TRBV6-2/TRBV6-3,CASSKRLAGETQYF,TGTGCCAGCAGTAAACGTCTTGCAGGAGAGACCCAGTACTTC
.,.,TRBJ1-1,13,TRBV19,CAILPLGGTEAFF,TGTGCCATATTACCATTGGGGGGCACTGAAGCTTTCTTT
.,.,TRBJ1-5,16,TRBV7-9,CASSFAGRGENQPQHF,TGTGCCAGCAGCTTCGCAGGGCGCGGGGAGAATCAGCCCCAGCATTTT
.,TRBD1,TRBJ2-3,15,TRBV6-2/TRBV6-3,CASSHTGEGTDTQYF,TGTGCCAGCAGCCATACAGGGGAAGGCACAGATACGCAGTATTTT
.,.,TRBJ1-2,13,TRBV5-1,CASSLLANYGYTF,TGCGCCAGCAGCTTGTTGGCAAACTATGGCTACACCTTC
few,TRBD1,TRBJ2-7,12,TRBV30,CAWRQGAYEQYF,TGTGCCTGGAGACAGGGGGCCTACGAGCAGTACTTC